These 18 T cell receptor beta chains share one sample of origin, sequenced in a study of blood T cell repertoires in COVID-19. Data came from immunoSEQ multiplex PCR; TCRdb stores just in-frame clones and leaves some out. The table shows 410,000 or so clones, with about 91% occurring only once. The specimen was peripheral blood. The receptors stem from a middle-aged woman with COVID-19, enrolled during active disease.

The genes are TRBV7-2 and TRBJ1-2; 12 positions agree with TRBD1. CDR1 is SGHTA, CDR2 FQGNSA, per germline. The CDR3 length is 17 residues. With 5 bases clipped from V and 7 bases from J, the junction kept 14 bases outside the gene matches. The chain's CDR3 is CASSPGGWDRGRSGYTF. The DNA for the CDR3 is TGTGCCAGCAGCCCAGGGGGTTGGGACAGGGGGCGAAGTGGCTACACCTTC.

CDR3 amino acids: CASSSGGSKNIQYF. CDR3 DNA: TGTGCCAGCAGCTCAGGGGGCTCCAAAAACATTCAGTACTTC. The V and J genes are TRBV11-3 and TRBJ2-4; TRBD1 matches at 8 bases. The CDR3 spans 14 residues. Germline V CDR1 and CDR2: SGHNT, YENEEA. The V segment lost 4 bases and the J segment 2 bases; nucleotides outside the gene matches: 1. The whole variable domain, filled in from reference TRBV11-3 and TRBJ2-4, reads EAGVVQSPRYKIIEKKQPVAFWCNPISGHNTLYWYLQNLGQGPELLIRYENEEAVDDSQLPKDRFSAERLKGVDSTLKIQPAELGDSAVYLCASSSGGSKNIQYFGAGTRLSVL.

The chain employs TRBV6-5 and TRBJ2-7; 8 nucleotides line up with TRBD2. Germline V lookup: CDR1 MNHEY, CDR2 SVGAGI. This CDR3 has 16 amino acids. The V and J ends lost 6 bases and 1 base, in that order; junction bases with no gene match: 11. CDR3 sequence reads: CASRYLREGRSYEQYF. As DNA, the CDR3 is TGTGCCAGCAGATACCTCCGGGAGGGCCGGTCCTACGAGCAGTACTTC.

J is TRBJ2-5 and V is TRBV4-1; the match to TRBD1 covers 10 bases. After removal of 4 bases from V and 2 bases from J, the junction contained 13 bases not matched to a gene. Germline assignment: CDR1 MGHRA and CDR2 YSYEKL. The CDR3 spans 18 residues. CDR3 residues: CASSRGTGALRGQETQYF. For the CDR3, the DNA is TGCGCCAGCAGCCGCGGGACAGGGGCTTTAAGGGGACAAGAGACCCAGTACTTC.

CDR3 nucleotides: TGTGCCAGCGGATTGTCTGGACAGTCTGGAAACACCATATATTTT. Amino acids: CASGLSGQSGNTIYF. This chain uses TRBV6-6 with TRBJ1-3; perhaps TRBD1 as D (6 bases). Germline V gene data show CDR1 as MNHNY and CDR2 as SVGAGI (reference sequence). The V gene lost 8 bases and the J gene lost 1 base, with 15 bases spanning the gap. The CDR3 is 15 amino acids.

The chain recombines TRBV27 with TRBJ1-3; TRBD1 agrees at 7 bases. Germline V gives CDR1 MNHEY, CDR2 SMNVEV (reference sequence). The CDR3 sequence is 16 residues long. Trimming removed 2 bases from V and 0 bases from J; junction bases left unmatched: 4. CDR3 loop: CASSLQGQNSGNTIYF. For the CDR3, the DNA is TGTGCCAGCAGTTTACAGGGACAGAACTCTGGAAACACCATATATTTT.

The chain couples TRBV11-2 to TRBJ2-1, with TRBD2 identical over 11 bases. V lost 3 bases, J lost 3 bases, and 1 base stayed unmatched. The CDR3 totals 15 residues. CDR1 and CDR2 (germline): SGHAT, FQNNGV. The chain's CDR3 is CASSLGLAVYNEQFF. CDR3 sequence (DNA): TGTGCCAGCAGCTTGGGACTAGCGGTCTACAATGAGCAGTTCTTC.

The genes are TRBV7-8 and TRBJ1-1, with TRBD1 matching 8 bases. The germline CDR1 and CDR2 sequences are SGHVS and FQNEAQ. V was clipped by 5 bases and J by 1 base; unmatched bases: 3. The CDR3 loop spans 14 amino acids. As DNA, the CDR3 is TGTGCCAGCAGCCCCGGACAGGGGAACACTGAAGCTTTCTTT. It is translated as CASSPGQGNTEAFF.

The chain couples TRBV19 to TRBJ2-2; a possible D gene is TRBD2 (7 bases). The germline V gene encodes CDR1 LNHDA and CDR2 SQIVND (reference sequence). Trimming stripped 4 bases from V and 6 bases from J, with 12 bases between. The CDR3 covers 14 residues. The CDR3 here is CASSKGGAPGELFF. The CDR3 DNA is TGTGCCAGTAGTAAGGGGGGGGCGCCCGGGGAGCTGTTTTTT. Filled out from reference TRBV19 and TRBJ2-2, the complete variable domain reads DGGITQSPKYLFRKEGQNVTLSCEQNLNHDAMYWYRQDPGQGLRLIYYSQIVNDFQKGDIAEGYSVSREKKESFPLTVTSAQKNPTAFYLCASSKGGAPGELFFGEGSRLTVL.

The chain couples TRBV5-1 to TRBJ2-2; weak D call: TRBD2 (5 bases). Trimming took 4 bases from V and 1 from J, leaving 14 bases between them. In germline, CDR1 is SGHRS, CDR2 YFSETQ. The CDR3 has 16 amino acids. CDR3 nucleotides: TGCGCCAGCAGCGGATCGATGGCGGGGAACACCGGGGAGCTGTTTTTT. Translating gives CASSGSMAGNTGELFF.

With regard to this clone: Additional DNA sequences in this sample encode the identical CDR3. The CDR3 region has the DNA TGTGCCAGCAGCTTAGATCGTCGGGGGAACACTGAAGCTTTCTTT. This codes for CASSLDRRGNTEAFF. The rearrangement joins TRBV11-2 to TRBJ1-1; D is unresolved. This CDR3 spans 15 amino acids. Per the germline V gene, CDR1 is SGHAT and CDR2 is FQNNGV. The germline V and J ends were trimmed by 0 bases and 1 base, with 9 bases remaining between them.

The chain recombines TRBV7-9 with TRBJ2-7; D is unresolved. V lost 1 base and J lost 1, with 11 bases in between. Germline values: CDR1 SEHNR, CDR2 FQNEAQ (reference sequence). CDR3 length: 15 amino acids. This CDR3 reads CASSLVEAWSYEQYF. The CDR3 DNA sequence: TGTGCCAGCAGCTTAGTTGAGGCTTGGTCCTACGAGCAGTACTTC.

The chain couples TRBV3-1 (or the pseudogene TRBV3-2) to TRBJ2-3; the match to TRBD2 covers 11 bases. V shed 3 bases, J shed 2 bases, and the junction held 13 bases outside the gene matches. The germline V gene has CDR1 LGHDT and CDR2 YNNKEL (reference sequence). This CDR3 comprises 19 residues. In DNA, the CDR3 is TGTGCCAGCAGCCACGGTACTAGCGGGGGTAGCTGCCACACAGATACGCAGTATTTT. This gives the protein CASSHGTSGGSCHTDTQYF.

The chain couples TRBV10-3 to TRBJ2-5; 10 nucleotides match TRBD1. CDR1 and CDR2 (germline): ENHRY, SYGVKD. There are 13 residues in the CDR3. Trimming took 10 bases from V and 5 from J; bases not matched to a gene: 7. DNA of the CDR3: TGTGCCACAAGTCGACAGGGGGCGGAGACCCAGTACTTC. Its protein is CATSRQGAETQYF.

In nucleotides, the CDR3 is TGTGCCAGTAGTATCGGACTAGCCCCGTGGGAGACCCAGTACTTC. Amino acids: CASSIGLAPWETQYF. This chain joins TRBV19 and TRBJ2-5; 8 nucleotides agree with TRBD2. There are 15 residues in the CDR3. V shed 3 bases and J 5 bases; nucleotides not matched to a gene: 8. Germline assignment: CDR1 LNHDA and CDR2 SQIVND (reference sequence).

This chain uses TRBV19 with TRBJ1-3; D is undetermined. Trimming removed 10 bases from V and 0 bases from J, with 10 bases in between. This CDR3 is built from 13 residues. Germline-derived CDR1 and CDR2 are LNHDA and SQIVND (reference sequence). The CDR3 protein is CATTQDSGNTIYF. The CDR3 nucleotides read TGTGCCACCACACAAGACTCTGGAAACACCATATATTTT.

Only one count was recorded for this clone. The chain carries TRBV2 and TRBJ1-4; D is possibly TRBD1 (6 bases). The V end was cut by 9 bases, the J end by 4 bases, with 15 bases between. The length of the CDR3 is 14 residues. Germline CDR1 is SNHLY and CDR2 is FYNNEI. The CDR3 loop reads CASYREIGNEKLFF. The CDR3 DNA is TGTGCCAGTTACAGGGAGATTGGTAATGAAAAACTGTTTTTT.

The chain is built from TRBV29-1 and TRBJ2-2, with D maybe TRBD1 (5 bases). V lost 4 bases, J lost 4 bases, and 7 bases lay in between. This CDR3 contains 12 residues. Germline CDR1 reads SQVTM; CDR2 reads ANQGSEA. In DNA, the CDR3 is TGCAGCGTTGGACAGCCCACCGGGGAGCTGTTTTTT. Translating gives CSVGQPTGELFF.